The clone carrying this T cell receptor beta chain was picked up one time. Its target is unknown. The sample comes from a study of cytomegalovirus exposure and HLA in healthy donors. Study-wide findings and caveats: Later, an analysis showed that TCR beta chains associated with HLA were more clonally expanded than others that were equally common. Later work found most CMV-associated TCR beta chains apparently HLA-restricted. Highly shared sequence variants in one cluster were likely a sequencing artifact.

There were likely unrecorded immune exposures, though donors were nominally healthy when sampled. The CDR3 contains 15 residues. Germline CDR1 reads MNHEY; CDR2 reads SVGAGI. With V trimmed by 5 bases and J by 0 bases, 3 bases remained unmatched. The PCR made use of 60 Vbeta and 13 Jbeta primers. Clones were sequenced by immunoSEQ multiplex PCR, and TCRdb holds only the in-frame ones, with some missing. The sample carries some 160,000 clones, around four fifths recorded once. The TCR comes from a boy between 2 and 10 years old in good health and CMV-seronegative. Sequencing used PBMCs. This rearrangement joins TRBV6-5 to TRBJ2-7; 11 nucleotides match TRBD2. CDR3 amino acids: CASSLAGGASYEQYF. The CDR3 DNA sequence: TGTGCCAGCAGTCTAGCGGGAGGTGCCTCCTACGAGCAGTACTTC.